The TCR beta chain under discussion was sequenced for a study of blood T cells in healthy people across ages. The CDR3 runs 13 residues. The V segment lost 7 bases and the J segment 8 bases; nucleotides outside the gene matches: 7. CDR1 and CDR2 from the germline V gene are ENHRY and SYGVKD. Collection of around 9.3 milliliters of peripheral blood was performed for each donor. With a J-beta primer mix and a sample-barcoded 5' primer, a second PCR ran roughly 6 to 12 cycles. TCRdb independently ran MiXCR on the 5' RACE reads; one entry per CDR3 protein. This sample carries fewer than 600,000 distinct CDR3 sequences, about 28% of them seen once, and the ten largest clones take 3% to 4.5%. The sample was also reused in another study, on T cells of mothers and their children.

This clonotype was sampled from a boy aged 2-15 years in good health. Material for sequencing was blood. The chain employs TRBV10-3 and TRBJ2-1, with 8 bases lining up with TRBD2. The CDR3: CAITQRESDEQFF. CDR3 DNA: TGTGCCATCACCCAGCGGGAGAGCGATGAGCAGTTCTTC.